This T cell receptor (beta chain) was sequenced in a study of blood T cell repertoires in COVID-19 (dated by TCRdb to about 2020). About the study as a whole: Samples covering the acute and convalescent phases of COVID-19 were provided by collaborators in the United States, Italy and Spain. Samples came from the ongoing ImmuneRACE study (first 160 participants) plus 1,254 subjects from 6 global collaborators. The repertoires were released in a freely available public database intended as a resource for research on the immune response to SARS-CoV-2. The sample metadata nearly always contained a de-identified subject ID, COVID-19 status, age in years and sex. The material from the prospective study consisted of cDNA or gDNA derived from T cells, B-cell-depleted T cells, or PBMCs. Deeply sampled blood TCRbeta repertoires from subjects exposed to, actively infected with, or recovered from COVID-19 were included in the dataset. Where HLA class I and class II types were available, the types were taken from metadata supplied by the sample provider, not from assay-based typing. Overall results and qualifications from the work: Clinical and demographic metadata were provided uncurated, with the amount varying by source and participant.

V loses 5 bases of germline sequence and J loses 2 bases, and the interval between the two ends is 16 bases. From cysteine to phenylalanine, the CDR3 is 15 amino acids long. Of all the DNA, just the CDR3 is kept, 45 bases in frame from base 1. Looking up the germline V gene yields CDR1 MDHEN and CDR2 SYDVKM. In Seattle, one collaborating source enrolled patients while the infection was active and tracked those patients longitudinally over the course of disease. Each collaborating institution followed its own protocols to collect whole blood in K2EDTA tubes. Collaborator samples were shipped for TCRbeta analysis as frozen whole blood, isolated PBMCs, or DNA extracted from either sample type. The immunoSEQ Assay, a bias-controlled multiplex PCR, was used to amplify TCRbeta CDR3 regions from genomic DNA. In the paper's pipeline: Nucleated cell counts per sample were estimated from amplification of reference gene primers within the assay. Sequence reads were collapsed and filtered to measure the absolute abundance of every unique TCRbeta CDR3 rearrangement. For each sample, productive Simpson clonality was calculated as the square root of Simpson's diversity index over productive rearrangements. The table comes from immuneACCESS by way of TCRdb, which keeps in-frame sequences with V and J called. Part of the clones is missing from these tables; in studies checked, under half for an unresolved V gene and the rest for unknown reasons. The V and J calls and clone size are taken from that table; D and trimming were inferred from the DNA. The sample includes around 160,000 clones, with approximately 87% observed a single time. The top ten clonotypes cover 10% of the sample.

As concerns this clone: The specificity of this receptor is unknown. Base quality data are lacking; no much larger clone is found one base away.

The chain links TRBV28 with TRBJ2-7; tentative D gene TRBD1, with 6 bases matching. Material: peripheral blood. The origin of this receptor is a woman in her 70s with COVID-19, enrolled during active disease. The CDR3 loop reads CASSLPPTGPYEQYF. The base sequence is TGTGCCAGCAGTCTACCCCCCACAGGGCCCTACGAGCAGTACTTC. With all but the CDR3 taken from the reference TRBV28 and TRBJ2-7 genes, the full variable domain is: DVKVTQSSRYLVKRTGEKVFLECVQDMDHENMFWYRQDPGLGLRLIYFSYDVKMKEKGDIPEGYSVSREKKERFSLILESASTNQTSMYLCASSLPPTGPYEQYFGPGTRLTVT.